This TCR beta chain originates from a study of cytomegalovirus exposure and HLA in healthy donors. General study findings and limits: Apparent HLA restriction characterized most CMV-associated TCR beta chains in a later analysis. Segments of the TCR beta V type were, in most cases, productive about 87% or about 30% of the time in an earlier analysis. The classifier, whose performance was assessed in both the original and validation cohorts, reportedly diagnosed cytomegalovirus status with high specificity and sensitivity.

Comments on this clone: Its antigen remains unknown.

13 Jbeta primers and 60 Vbeta primers were used for the PCR. Sequencing used immunoSEQ multiplex PCR; TCRdb keeps in-frame clones, though not all of them. The sample lists 150,000 to 200,000 clones; about 79% were seen once. V was shortened by 0 bases and J by 6 bases, with 18 bases between the two germline ends. This CDR3 is 16 amino acids long. Germline CDR1 reads LNHNV; CDR2 reads YYDKDF (reference sequence). The rearrangement links TRBV15 to TRBJ2-7; D remains ambiguous. Sequenced sample: PBMCs. The clonotype originates from a man aged 50-60 years in good health and CMV-seropositive. The CDR3 sequence: CATSRDLGLLPPEQYF. CDR3 bases: TGTGCCACCAGCAGAGATTTGGGCCTCCTCCCTCCCGAGCAGTACTTC.